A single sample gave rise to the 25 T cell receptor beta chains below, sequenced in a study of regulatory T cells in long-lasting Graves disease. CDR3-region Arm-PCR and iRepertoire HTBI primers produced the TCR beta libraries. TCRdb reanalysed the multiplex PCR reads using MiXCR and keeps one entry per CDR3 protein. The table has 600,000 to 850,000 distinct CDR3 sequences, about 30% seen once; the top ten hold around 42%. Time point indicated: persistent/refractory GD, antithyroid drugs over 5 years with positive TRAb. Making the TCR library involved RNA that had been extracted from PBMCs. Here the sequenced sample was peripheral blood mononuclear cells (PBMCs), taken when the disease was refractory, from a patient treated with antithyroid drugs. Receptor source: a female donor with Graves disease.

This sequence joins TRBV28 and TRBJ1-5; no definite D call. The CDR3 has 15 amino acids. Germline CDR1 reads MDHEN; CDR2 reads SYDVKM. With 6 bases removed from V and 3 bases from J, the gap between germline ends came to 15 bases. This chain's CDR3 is CASRARPGLNQPQHF. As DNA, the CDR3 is TGTGCCAGCAGAGCTCGCCCAGGCCTCAATCAGCCCCAGCATTTT. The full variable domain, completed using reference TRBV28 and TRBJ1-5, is DVKVTQSSRYLVKRTGEKVFLECVQDMDHENMFWYRQDPGLGLRLIYFSYDVKMKEKGDIPEGYSVSREKKERFSLILESASTNQTSMYLCASRARPGLNQPQHFGDGTRLSIL.

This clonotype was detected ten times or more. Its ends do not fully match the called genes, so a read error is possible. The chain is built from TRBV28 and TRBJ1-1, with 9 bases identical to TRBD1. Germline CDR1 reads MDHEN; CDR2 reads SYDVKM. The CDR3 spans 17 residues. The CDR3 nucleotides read TGTGCCAGCAGCTTATGGGGGGGACAGGGAACGAACACTGAAGCTTTCTTT. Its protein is CASSLWGGQGTNTEAFF.

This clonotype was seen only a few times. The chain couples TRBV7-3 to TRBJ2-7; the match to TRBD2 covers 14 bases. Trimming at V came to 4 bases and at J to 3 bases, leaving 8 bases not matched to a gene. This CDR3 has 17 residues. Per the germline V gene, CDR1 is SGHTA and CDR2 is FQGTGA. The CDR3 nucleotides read TGTGCCAGCAGCTCCCACGGGACTAGCGGGAGAGGCTACGAGCAGTACTTC. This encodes CASSSHGTSGRGYEQYF.

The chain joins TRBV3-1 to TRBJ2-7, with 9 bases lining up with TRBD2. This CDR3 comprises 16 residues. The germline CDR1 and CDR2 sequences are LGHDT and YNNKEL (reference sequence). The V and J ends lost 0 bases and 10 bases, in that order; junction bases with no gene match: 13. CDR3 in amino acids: CASSQDHRAGGGVQYF. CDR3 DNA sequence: TGTGCCAGCAGCCAAGATCATCGAGCGGGGGGAGGGGTCCAGTACTTC.

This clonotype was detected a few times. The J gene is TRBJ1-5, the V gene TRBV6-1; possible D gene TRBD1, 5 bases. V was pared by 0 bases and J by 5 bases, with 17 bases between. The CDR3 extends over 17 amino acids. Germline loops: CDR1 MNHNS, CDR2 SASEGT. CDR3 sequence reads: CASSEAIRRDRDQPQHF. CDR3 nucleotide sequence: TGTGCCAGCAGTGAAGCCATCCGCAGGGACCGGGATCAGCCCCAGCATTTT.

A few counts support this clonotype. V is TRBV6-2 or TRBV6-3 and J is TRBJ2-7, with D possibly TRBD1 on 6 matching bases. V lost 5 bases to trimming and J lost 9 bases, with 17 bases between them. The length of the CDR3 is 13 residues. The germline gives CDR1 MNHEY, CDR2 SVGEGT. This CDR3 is CASSRDTGLAQYF. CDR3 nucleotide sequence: TGTGCCAGCAGTCGGGACACGGGCCTTGCGCAGTACTTC.

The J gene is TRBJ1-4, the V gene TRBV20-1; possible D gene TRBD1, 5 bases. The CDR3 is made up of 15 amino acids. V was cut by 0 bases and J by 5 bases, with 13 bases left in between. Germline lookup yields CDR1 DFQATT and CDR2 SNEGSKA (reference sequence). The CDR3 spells CSARDQAGLNEKLFF. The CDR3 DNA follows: TGCAGTGCTAGAGATCAGGCAGGGTTAAATGAAAAACTGTTTTTT.

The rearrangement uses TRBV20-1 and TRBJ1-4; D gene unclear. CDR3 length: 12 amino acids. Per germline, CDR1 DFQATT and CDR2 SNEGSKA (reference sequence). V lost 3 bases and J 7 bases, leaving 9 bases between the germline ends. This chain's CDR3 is CSASAPFEKLFF. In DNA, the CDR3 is TGCAGTGCTAGCGCTCCTTTTGAAAAACTGTTTTTT.

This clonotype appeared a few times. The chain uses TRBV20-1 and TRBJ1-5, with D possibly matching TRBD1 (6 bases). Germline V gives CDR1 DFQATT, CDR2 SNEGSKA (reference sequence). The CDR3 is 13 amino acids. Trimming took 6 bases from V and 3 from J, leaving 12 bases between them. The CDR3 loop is CSATRDTNQPQHF. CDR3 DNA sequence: TGCAGTGCCACGCGGGACACCAATCAGCCCCAGCATTTT.

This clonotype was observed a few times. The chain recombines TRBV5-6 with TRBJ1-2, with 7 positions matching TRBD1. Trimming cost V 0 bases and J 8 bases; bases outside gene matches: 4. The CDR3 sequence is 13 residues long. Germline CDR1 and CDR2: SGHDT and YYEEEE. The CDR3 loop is CASSLDDREGYTF. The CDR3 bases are TGTGCCAGCAGCTTGGACGACAGGGAGGGCTACACCTTC.

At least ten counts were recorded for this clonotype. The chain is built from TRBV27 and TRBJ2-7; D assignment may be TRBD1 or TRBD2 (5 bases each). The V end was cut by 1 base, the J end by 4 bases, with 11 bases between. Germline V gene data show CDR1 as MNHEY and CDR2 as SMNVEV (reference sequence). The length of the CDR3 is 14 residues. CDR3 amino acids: CASSLFGGPYEQYF. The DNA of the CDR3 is TGTGCCAGCAGTTTATTTGGGGGTCCATACGAGCAGTACTTC.

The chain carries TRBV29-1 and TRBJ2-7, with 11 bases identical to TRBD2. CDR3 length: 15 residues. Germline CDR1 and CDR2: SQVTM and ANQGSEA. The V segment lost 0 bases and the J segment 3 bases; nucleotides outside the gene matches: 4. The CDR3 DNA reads TGCAGCGTTGAAGATGGGACTAGCGGATACTACGAGCAGTACTTC. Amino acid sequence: CSVEDGTSGYYEQYF.

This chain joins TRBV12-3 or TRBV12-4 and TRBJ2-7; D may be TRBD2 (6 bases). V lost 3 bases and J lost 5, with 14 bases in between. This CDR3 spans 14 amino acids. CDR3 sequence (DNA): TGTGCCAGCAGTTTTCTCGGGAGCGCCCACGAGCAGTACTTC. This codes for CASSFLGSAHEQYF.

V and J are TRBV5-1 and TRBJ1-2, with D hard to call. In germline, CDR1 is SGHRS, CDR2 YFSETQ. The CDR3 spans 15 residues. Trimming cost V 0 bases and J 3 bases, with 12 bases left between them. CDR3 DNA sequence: TGCGCCAGCAGCTTGGGCTGGGTAGGAGACTATGGCTACACCTTC. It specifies CASSLGWVGDYGYTF.

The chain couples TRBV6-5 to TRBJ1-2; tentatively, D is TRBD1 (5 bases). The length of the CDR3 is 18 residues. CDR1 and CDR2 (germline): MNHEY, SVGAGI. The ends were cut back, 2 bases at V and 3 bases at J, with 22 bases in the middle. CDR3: CASSYASLSEGLDYGYTF. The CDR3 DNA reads TGTGCCAGCAGTTACGCGAGCTTGAGTGAGGGGCTTGACTATGGCTACACCTTC.

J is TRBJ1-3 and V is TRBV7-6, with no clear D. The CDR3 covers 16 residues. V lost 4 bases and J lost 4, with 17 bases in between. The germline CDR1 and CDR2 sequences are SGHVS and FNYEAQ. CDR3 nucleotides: TGTGCCAGCAGCTCTACCGTCCGGCAAGCGGGAAACACCATATATTTT. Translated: CASSSTVRQAGNTIYF.

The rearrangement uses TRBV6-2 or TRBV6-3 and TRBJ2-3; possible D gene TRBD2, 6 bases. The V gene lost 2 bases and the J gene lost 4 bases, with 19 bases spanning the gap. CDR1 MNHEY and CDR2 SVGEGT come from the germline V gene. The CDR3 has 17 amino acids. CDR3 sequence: CASSYNVRGGYADTQYF. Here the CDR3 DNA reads TGTGCCAGCAGTTACAATGTACGGGGAGGTTACGCAGATACGCAGTATTTT.

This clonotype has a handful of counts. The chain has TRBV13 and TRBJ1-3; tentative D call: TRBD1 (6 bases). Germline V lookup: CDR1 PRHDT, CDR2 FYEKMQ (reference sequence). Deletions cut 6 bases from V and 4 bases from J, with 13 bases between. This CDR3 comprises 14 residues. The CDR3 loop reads CASREQGEGNTIYF. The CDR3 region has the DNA TGTGCCAGCAGGGAACAGGGTGAGGGAAACACCATATATTTT.

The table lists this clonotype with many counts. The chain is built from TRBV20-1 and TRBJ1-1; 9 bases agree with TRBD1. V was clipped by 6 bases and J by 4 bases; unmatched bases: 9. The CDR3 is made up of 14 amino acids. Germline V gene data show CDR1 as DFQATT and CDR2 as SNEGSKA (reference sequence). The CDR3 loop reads CSAMGTGRGTEAFF. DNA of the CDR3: TGCAGTGCCATGGGGACAGGGAGGGGCACTGAAGCTTTCTTT.

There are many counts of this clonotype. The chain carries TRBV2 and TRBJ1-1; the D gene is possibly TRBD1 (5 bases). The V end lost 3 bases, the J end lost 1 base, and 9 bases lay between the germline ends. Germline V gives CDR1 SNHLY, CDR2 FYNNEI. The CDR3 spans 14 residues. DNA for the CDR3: TGTGCCAGCAGTGAGGGACCCTGGAACACTGAAGCTTTCTTT. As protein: CASSEGPWNTEAFF.

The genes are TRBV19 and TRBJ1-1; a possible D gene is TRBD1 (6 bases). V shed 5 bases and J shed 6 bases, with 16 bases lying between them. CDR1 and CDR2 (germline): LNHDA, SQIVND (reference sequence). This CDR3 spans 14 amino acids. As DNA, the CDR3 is TGTGCCAGTAGTGCCCCGGGGGGGGGCTCTGAAGCTTTCTTT. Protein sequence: CASSAPGGGSEAFF.

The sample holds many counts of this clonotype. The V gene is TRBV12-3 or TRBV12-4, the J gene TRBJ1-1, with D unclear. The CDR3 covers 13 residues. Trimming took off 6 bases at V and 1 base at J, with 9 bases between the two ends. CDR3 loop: CASSGRWNTEAFF. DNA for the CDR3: TGTGCCAGCAGCGGACGCTGGAACACTGAAGCTTTCTTT.

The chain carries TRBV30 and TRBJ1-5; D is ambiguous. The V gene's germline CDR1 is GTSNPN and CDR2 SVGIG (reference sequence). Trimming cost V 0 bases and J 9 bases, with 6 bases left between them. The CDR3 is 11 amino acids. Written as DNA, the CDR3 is TGTGCCTGGAGTGTCATAGGGCCCCAGCATTTT. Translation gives CAWSVIGPQHF.

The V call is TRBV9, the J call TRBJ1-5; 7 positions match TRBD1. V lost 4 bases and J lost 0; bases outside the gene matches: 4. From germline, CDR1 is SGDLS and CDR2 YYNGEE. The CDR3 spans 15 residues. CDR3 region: CASSPTGHSNQPQHF. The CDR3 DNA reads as TGTGCCAGCAGCCCGACAGGGCATAGCAATCAGCCCCAGCATTTT.

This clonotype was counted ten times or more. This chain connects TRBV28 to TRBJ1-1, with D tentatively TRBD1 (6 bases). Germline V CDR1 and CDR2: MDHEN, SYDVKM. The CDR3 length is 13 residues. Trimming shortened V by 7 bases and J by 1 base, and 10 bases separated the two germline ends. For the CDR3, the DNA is TGTGCCAGCATTCCAGGGGAGAACACTGAAGCTTTCTTT. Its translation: CASIPGENTEAFF.